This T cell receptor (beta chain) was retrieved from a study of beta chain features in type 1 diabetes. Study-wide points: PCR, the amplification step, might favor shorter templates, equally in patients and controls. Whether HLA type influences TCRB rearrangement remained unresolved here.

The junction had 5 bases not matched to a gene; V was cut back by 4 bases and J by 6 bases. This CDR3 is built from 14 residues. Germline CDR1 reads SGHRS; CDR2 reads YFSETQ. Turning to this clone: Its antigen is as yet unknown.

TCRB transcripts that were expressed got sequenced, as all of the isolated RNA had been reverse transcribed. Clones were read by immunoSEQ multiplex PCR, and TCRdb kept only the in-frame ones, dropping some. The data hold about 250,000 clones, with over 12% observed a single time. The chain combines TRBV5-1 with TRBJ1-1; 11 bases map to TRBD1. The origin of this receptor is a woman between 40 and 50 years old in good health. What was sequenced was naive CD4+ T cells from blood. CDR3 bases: TGCGCCAGCAGCGTACGGACAGGGGGCCCTGAAGCTTTCTTT. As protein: CASSVRTGGPEAFF.